This passage covers 18 T cell receptor beta chains from one sample sequenced in a study of cytomegalovirus exposure and HLA in healthy donors. The PCR employed 60 Vbeta primers together with 13 Jbeta primers. Sequenced by immunoSEQ multiplex PCR; TCRdb stores in-frame clones only, minus some. The data contain around 87,000 clones, approximately 81% of them singletons. The sequencing sample was made of PBMCs. These receptors were taken from a girl aged 2 to 10 in good health and CMV-seropositive.

This clone was counted between two and nine times. The rearrangement links TRBV27 to TRBJ2-7, with TRBD1 matching 8 bases. Trimming cost V 5 bases and J 0 bases; bases outside gene matches: 6. CDR1 is MNHEY, CDR2 SMNVEV, per germline (reference sequence). CDR3 length: 15 residues. The CDR3 DNA reads as TGTGCCAGCAGTCTCAGGGGGCCCGACTCCTACGAGCAGTACTTC. This codes for CASSLRGPDSYEQYF.

The genes are TRBV5-1 and TRBJ2-7, with D uncertain. This CDR3 comprises 13 residues. The V and J ends lost 4 bases and 3 bases respectively, with 11 bases between them. The V gene's germline CDR1 is SGHRS and CDR2 YFSETQ. This CDR3 is CASSPSPYYEQYF. The CDR3 nucleotides are TGCGCCAGCAGCCCCTCGCCCTACTACGAGCAGTACTTC.

This clone has just a few counts. V and J are TRBV4-3 and TRBJ1-5; D is unresolved. Trimming pared 1 base from V and 3 bases from J, leaving 16 bases between. The CDR3 is 17 amino acids. The germline gives CDR1 LGHNA, CDR2 YSLEER. CDR3: CASSQGTDGIPNQPQHF. CDR3 bases: TGCGCCAGCAGCCAAGGGACGGACGGGATTCCCAATCAGCCCCAGCATTTT.

The chain combines TRBV30 with TRBJ1-1, with D possibly TRBD1 on 6 matching bases. The CDR3 length is 12 residues. V gave up 3 bases and J gave up 4 bases, with 9 bases separating them. The germline V gene has CDR1 GTSNPN and CDR2 SVGIG (reference sequence). This CDR3 reads CAWSWGRTEAFF. The DNA of the CDR3 is TGTGCCTGGAGCTGGGGGCGCACTGAAGCTTTCTTT.

The table lists this clone with a count of one. The rearrangement links TRBV28 to TRBJ2-1; 13 nucleotides align to TRBD2. Losses at the gene ends were 3 bases for V and 9 bases for J; bases not matched to a gene: 5. Germline loops: CDR1 MDHEN, CDR2 SYDVKM. The CDR3 has 15 residues. The CDR3 here is CASSFRLAGGIEQFF. CDR3 nucleotides: TGTGCCAGCAGTTTTCGACTAGCGGGAGGTATTGAGCAGTTCTTC. Filled out from reference TRBV28 and TRBJ2-1, the complete variable domain reads DVKVTQSSRYLVKRTGEKVFLECVQDMDHENMFWYRQDPGLGLRLIYFSYDVKMKEKGDIPEGYSVSREKKERFSLILESASTNQTSMYLCASSFRLAGGIEQFFGPGTRLTVL.

This chain connects TRBV4-1 to TRBJ2-5; 7 positions match TRBD2. Germline V gene data show CDR1 as MGHRA and CDR2 as YSYEKL. V lost 1 base and J lost 5; bases outside the gene matches: 13. This CDR3 comprises 17 residues. The CDR3 protein is CASSQVLKAPGRETQYF. DNA of the CDR3: TGCGCCAGCAGCCAAGTTCTCAAGGCCCCCGGGAGGGAGACCCAGTACTTC.

This clone has a single count. The CDR3 DNA reads as TGTGCCAGCATCTGGGATACCGGGACAGAAGCTTACGAGCAGTACTTC. Translating gives CASIWDTGTEAYEQYF. The chain joins TRBV2 to TRBJ2-7; 7 positions agree with TRBD1. There are 16 residues in the CDR3. Germline V gene lookup returns CDR1 SNHLY and CDR2 FYNNEI. The trim removed 7 bases at V and 4 bases at J, leaving 16 bases unmatched.

The V gene is TRBV9, the J gene TRBJ1-1; the D is unclear. Germline V gives CDR1 SGDLS, CDR2 YYNGEE. The CDR3 contains 13 residues. Trimming shortened V by 1 base and J by 0 bases, and 4 bases separated the two germline ends. The CDR3 is CASSVHLNTEAFF. The CDR3 region has the DNA TGTGCCAGCAGCGTACATCTGAACACTGAAGCTTTCTTT.

The chain is built from TRBV4-1 and TRBJ2-7; 8 bases line up with TRBD2. V was clipped by 2 bases and J by 6 bases; unmatched bases: 12. The germline CDR1 and CDR2 sequences are MGHRA and YSYEKL. This CDR3 is 16 amino acids long. The CDR3 loop reads CASSQLNGGRRFEQYF. The CDR3 bases are TGCGCCAGCAGCCAATTAAATGGCGGGAGGCGTTTCGAGCAGTACTTC.

The chain is built from TRBV18 and TRBJ1-1; 10 positions agree with TRBD1. CDR3 length: 14 amino acids. V dropped 3 bases and J dropped 6; count of bases not matched to a gene: 4. Germline V gene data show CDR1 as KGHSH and CDR2 as LQKENI. In DNA, the CDR3 is TGTGCCAGCTCACCGACAGGGGGCATGGCTGAAGCTTTCTTT. Its translation is CASSPTGGMAEAFF. Complete variable domain (other parts from reference TRBV18 and TRBJ1-1): NAGVMQNPRHLVRRRGQEARLRCSPMKGHSHVYWYRQLPEEGLKFMVYLQKENIIDESGMPKERFSAEFPKEGPSILRIQQVVRGDSAAYFCASSPTGGMAEAFFGQGTRLTVV.

This clone occurred a few times. The V gene is TRBV5-1, the J gene TRBJ2-1; TRBD1 is a possible D gene (6 bases). The CDR3 is made up of 14 amino acids. Between the trimmed V and J ends, which lost 2 bases and 5 bases, there was a span of 11 bases. CDR1 is SGHRS and CDR2 is YFSETQ in the germline V gene. The CDR3: CASSLVQGDNEQFF. The CDR3 DNA reads as TGCGCCAGCAGCTTAGTACAGGGCGACAATGAGCAGTTCTTC. Filled out from reference TRBV5-1 and TRBJ2-1, the complete variable domain reads KAGVTQTPRYLIKTRGQQVTLSCSPISGHRSVSWYQQTPGQGLQFLFEYFSETQRNKGNFPGRFSGRQFSNSRSEMNVSTLELGDSALYLCASSLVQGDNEQFFGPGTRLTVL.

V is TRBV6-6 and J is TRBJ1-5; D unclear. Germline lookup yields CDR1 MNHNY and CDR2 SVGAGI (reference sequence). The CDR3 consists of 15 residues. Trimming removed 4 bases at V and 5 bases at J, with 15 bases between. The CDR3 DNA is TGTGCCAGCAGTTCCCAGCGAGGGCTTGATCAGCCCCAGCATTTT. The encoded protein is CASSSQRGLDQPQHF.

The chain links TRBV5-4 to TRBJ1-5, with 10 bases lining up with TRBD1. Trimming at V came to 4 bases and at J to 7 bases, leaving 2 bases not matched to a gene. The length of the CDR3 is 13 residues. The germline CDR1 and CDR2 sequences are SGHNT and YYREEE (reference sequence). The CDR3 protein is CASSAGQGQPQHF. CDR3 coding DNA: TGTGCCAGCAGCGCGGGACAGGGGCAGCCCCAGCATTTT.

The chain is built from TRBV19 and TRBJ2-2; no firm D call. Germline CDR1 and CDR2: LNHDA and SQIVND (reference sequence). This CDR3 region has 16 residues. Deletions cut 8 bases from V and 0 bases from J, with 16 bases between. In DNA form, the CDR3 reads TGTGCCAGTGCATTTCAGGCGAATACGAACACCGGGGAGCTGTTTTTT. Its protein is CASAFQANTNTGELFF.

This chain uses TRBV28 with TRBJ1-5, with a tentative D call TRBD1 (6 bases). Germline assignment: CDR1 MDHEN and CDR2 SYDVKM. The ends were cut back, 5 bases at V and 1 base at J, with 9 bases in the middle. The CDR3 is 14 amino acids. The CDR3 DNA reads as TGTGCCAGCAGTACAGGGAAGAGCAATCAGCCCCAGCATTTT. Encoded protein: CASSTGKSNQPQHF.

This chain joins TRBV5-6 and TRBJ1-2; D perhaps matches TRBD1 (6 bases). Trimming cost V 0 bases and J 8 bases, with 17 bases left between them. Germline values: CDR1 SGHDT, CDR2 YYEEEE. This CDR3 has 15 amino acids. CDR3 nucleotide sequence: TGTGCCAGCAGCTTGGGGGGGCCGCCCGGGATGGGCTACACCTTC. Protein: CASSLGGPPGMGYTF.

The CDR3 is CASSLGLAGGGETQYF. In DNA form, the CDR3 reads TGTGCCAGCAGCTTAGGACTAGCGGGAGGTGGGGAGACCCAGTACTTC. V usage is TRBV7-2 and J usage is TRBJ2-5, with TRBD2 matching over 13 bases. Per the germline V gene, CDR1 is SGHTA and CDR2 is FQGNSA. CDR3 size: 16 residues. J was trimmed by 5 bases and V by 1 base; bases with no gene match: 4.

This clone has more than one count but fewer than ten. The chain combines TRBV30 with TRBJ2-7, with D maybe TRBD2 (5 bases). Germline V gene lookup returns CDR1 GTSNPN and CDR2 SVGIG (reference sequence). With 0 bases removed from V and 6 bases from J, the gap between germline ends came to 12 bases. The CDR3 length is 13 residues. CDR3 amino acids: CAWSVLGIGEQYF. DNA of the CDR3: TGTGCCTGGAGTGTACTAGGGATTGGCGAGCAGTACTTC.